This TCR beta chain was sequenced in a study of T cell changes during pregnancy in multiple sclerosis. In germline, CDR1 is MNHEY, CDR2 SMNVEV (reference sequence). This CDR3 is 15 amino acids long. V was trimmed by 6 bases and J by 6 bases, leaving 15 bases between them. Sequenced by immunoSEQ multiplex PCR; TCRdb stores in-frame clones only, minus some. The sample records tens of thousands of clones, about 94% being singletons. The rearrangement links TRBV27 to TRBJ1-6, with D perhaps TRBD1 (5 bases). Sequenced material: peripheral blood, taken in the second trimester of pregnancy. The TCR sequence derives from a female donor in good health, enrolled as a control in a pregnancy study. CDR3 amino acids: CASSPMGGVNSPLHF. For the CDR3, the DNA is TGTGCCAGCAGCCCAATGGGGGGAGTTAATTCACCCCTCCACTTT.